This TCR beta chain is from a study of blood T cell repertoires in COVID-19. Repertoires were generated with immunoSEQ multiplex PCR, while TCRdb's copy carries only in-frame clones and drops some. Of about 31,000 clones listed, approximately 90% are singletons. This CDR3 spans 13 amino acids. The V end lost 3 bases, the J end lost 0 bases, and 4 bases lay between the germline ends. Germline V lookup: CDR1 SEHNR, CDR2 FQNEAQ (reference sequence). Source material: peripheral blood. This TCR was sampled from a human donor in a cohort sampled during active COVID-19. The chain is built from TRBV7-9 and TRBJ2-3; no firm D call. CDR3 nucleotides: TGTGCCAGCAGCTTGGCTAGCACAGATACGCAGTATTTT. Translated, it gives CASSLASTDTQYF. The whole variable domain, filled in from reference TRBV7-9 and TRBJ2-3, reads DTGVSQNPRHKITKRGQNVTFRCDPISEHNRLYWYRQTLGQGPEFLTYFQNEAQLEKSRLLSDRFSAERPKGSFSTLEIQRTEQGDSAMYLCASSLASTDTQYFGPGTRLTVL.